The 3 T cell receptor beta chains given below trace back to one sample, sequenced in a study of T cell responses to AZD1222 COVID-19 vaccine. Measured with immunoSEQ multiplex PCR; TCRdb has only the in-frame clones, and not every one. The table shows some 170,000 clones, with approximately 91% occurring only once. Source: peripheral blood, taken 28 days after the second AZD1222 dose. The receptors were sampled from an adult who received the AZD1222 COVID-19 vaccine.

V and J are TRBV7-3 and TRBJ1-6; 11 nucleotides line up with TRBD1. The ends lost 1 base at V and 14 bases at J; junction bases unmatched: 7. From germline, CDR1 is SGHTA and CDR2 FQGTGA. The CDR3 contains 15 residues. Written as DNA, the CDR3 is TGTGCCAGCAGCTTAATGCCTGGACAGGGGGCTTCCCTCCACTTT. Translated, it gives CASSLMPGQGASLHF.

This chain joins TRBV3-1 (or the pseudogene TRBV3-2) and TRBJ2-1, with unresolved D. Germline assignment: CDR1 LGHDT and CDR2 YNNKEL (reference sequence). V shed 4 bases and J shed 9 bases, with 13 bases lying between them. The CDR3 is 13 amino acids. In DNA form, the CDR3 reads TGTGCCAGCAGCCTGGTCTCAGGTGGTGAGCAGTTCTTC. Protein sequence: CASSLVSGGEQFF.

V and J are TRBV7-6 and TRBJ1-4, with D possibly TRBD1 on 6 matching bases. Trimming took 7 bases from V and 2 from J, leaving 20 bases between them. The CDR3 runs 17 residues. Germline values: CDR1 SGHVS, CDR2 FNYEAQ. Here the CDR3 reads CASTPWAGEKTNEKLFF. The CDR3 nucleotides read TGTGCCAGCACTCCCTGGGCAGGGGAAAAGACTAATGAAAAACTGTTTTTT. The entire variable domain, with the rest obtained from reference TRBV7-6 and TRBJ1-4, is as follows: GAGVSQSPRYKVTKRGQDVALRCDPISGHVSLYWYRQALGQGPEFLTYFNYEAQQDKSGLPNDRFSAERPEGSISTLTIQRTEQRDSAMYRCASTPWAGEKTNEKLFFGSGTQLSVL.